This is a list of T cell receptor beta chains from one sample in a study of response to subunit inactivated influenza vaccine. TCRdb used MiXCR to reprocess the RT-PCR reads, holding one entry per CDR3 protein. Of roughly 540,000 distinct CDR3 sequences listed, under 30% were seen once; the top ten hold 2.8%. In addition, the sample was reused for a study of T cells expressing NK-cell markers.

Sequencing used CD4+ T cells sorted from PBMCs, obtained about 13 days after vaccination. The source of these receptors is a man in his forties or fifties who received an inactivated influenza vaccine. Each CDR3 is given with its conserved first and last residue.

v_gene	j_gene	CDR3aa
TRBV30	TRBJ2-5	CALGLAPREYF
TRBV5-1	TRBJ2-7	CASSWTGPGLGYEQYF
TRBV20-1	TRBJ1-2	CSARDLRGPQGAHGYTF
TRBV7-2	TRBJ2-7	CASSLASTSSYEQYF
TRBV20-1	TRBJ2-2	CSAPGTSIGGELLF
TRBV7-2	TRBJ1-5	CASSLREQPQHF
TRBV7-7	TRBJ2-1	CASSLDSHNEQFF
TRBV12-3/TRBV12-4	TRBJ1-1	CASSLGGAGNTEAFF
TRBV5-1	TRBJ2-3	CASSSPRADTQYF
TRBV5-1	TRBJ2-1	CASSTGQGNEQFF
TRBV5-6	TRBJ2-1	CASSHRGLSSYNEQFF
TRBV9	TRBJ2-7	CASSPRQANEQYF
TRBV7-2	TRBJ2-7	CASRQGTTYEQYF
TRBV11-1	TRBJ2-5	CASSLARLAGGSWETQYF
TRBV28	TRBJ2-7	CASSGGGGLYEQYF
TRBV5-4	TRBJ2-5	CASSFPGVFQETQYF
TRBV7-8	TRBJ2-2	CASSLMAGGTSNTGELFF
TRBV5-1	TRBJ2-1	CASSFDRHNEQFF
TRBV9	TRBJ2-2	CASSVRGQANTGELFF
TRBV18	TRBJ1-4	CASSPAGTTPIGEKLFF
TRBV6-1	TRBJ2-3	CASSEDGVPWSTDTQYF
TRBV20-1	TRBJ2-1	CSAGRVAGGLDEQFF
TRBV2	TRBJ1-1	CASSDLVMNTEAFF
TRBV7-2	TRBJ2-5	CASSLLSETQYF
TRBV20-1	TRBJ2-5	CSARLGSVETQYF
TRBV5-1	TRBJ2-1	CASSPLRDEQFF
TRBV24-1	TRBJ2-5	CATSESARPSETQYF
TRBV10-3	TRBJ1-5	CAISESGGPEGNQPQHF
TRBV29-1	TRBJ2-1	CSVERGSSYNEQFF
TRBV15	TRBJ2-5	CATSSRGILYQETQYF
TRBV9	TRBJ2-2	CASSVAGTSRNTGELFF
TRBV6-2/TRBV6-3	TRBJ2-7	CASSYHGTAKNEQYF
TRBV12-3/TRBV12-4	TRBJ1-2	CASSLNREFGYTF
TRBV20-1	TRBJ2-7	CSARKPGQGHHEQYF
TRBV7-9	TRBJ1-4	CASSLLRSNEKLFF
TRBV29-1	TRBJ2-7	CSVAPPGSLGNEQYF
TRBV6-2/TRBV6-3	TRBJ2-1	CASSQGLSGRALNEQFF
TRBV20-1	TRBJ2-7	CSALPGGDEQYF
TRBV5-1	TRBJ1-2	CASSLLGESYGYTF
TRBV9	TRBJ1-3	CASSVGVGERYRGNTIYF
TRBV12-3/TRBV12-4	TRBJ2-3	CASSLSAGVGDTQYF
TRBV20-1	TRBJ2-7	CSARGRPGSYEQYF
TRBV7-9	TRBJ2-5	CASSAPTGGQGETQYF
TRBV5-1	TRBJ2-7	CASSLGASGTYYEQYF
TRBV7-2	TRBJ1-6	CASSSLRGLGSPLHF
TRBV7-9	TRBJ2-7	CASSLERKSYEQYF
TRBV20-1	TRBJ2-1	CSVRTGARIEQFF
TRBV20-1	TRBJ2-6	CSARDRLYPGANVLTF
TRBV4-2	TRBJ1-5	CASSRESLTGLYSNQPQHF